The 21 T cell receptor beta chains presented below share a single source sample, sequenced in a study of cytomegalovirus exposure and HLA in healthy donors. Researchers ran the PCR with 60 Vbeta and 13 Jbeta primers. TCRdb's copy holds only in-frame clones and misses some; the assay was immunoSEQ multiplex PCR. The data contain 95,000 to 150,000 clones, around 81% of them singletons. The material sequenced was PBMCs. All receptors come from a woman aged 40 to 50 in good health and CMV-seronegative.

This clone was found once. The rearrangement uses TRBV16 and TRBJ2-7; D possibly corresponds to TRBD1 (5 bases). The germline V gene encodes CDR1 KGHSY and CDR2 FQNENV. The ends were cut back, 5 bases at V and 3 bases at J, with 5 bases in the middle. The CDR3 extends over 11 amino acids. The CDR3 reads CASSDSYEQYF. The CDR3 coding sequence is TGTGCCAGCAGCGACAGCTACGAGCAGTACTTC.

The V and J genes are TRBV21-1 and TRBJ2-3; TRBD1 is taken as the D call from the table, unchecked against the DNA. TRBV21-1 is noted as a pseudogene. CDR3 length: 15 amino acids. CDR3 nucleotides: TGTGCCAGCAGCCGGGACACGCGCGAAACAGATACGCAGTATTTT. This gives the protein CASSRDTRETDTQYF.

V is TRBV27 and J is TRBJ2-3, with 9 bases matching TRBD2. The CDR3 is made up of 17 amino acids. Germline V gives CDR1 MNHEY, CDR2 SMNVEV (reference sequence). Losses at the gene ends were 6 bases for V and 0 bases for J; bases not matched to a gene: 10. The CDR3 nucleotides read TGTGCCAGCAGCATACAAAGACTAGCGGTTAGCACAGATACGCAGTATTTT. Residues: CASSIQRLAVSTDTQYF.

The chain carries TRBV5-6 and TRBJ2-1, with 7 bases aligning to TRBD2. This CDR3 has 15 residues. The ends lost 4 bases at V and 4 bases at J; junction bases unmatched: 8. Germline CDR1 and CDR2: SGHDT and YYEEEE. CDR3 sequence reads: CASSLLGRAYNEQFF. The CDR3 DNA follows: TGTGCCAGCAGCCTTCTTGGGAGGGCATACAATGAGCAGTTCTTC.

The chain joins TRBV6-4 to TRBJ2-3; maybe TRBD1 (6 bases). CDR1 and CDR2 (germline): MRHNA, SNTAGT. The CDR3 contains 15 residues. V dropped 2 bases and J dropped 4 bases, with 13 bases sitting between them. CDR3: CASSDGRQGSDTQYF. As DNA, the CDR3 is TGTGCCAGCAGTGACGGAAGGCAGGGGTCAGATACGCAGTATTTT.

This clone came up once. CDR3 residues: CASSLDRSYGYTF. The CDR3, as DNA: TGTGCCAGCAGCTTAGACAGGAGCTATGGCTACACCTTC. The chain carries TRBV7-6 and TRBJ1-2; possible D gene TRBD1, 5 bases. CDR1 and CDR2 from the germline V gene are SGHVS and FNYEAQ. Trimming removed 1 base at V and 4 bases at J, with 7 bases between. The CDR3 is 13 residues long.

The rearrangement uses TRBV25-1 and TRBJ2-1, with 9 bases aligning to TRBD1. The V gene's germline CDR1 is MGHDK and CDR2 SYGVNS. The CDR3 loop spans 15 amino acids. V was clipped by 7 bases and J by 5 bases; unmatched bases: 9. The CDR3 DNA reads as TGTGCCAGCAATGAGGCCGGGACAGGGCACAATGAGCAGTTCTTC. Its protein product is CASNEAGTGHNEQFF.

The chain carries TRBV4-2 and TRBJ2-1, with D possibly TRBD1 on 5 matching bases. The CDR3 has 13 amino acids. The V end was cut by 0 bases, the J end by 9 bases, with 9 bases between. Germline V lookup: CDR1 LGHNA, CDR2 YNFKEQ. CDR3 DNA sequence: TGTGCCAGCAGCCAAGAAGTTGGGGCTGAGCAGTTCTTC. It yields the protein CASSQEVGAEQFF.

The chain couples TRBV6-5 to TRBJ2-5, with 7 bases lining up with TRBD1. Unmatched junction bases numbered 3, after V lost 0 bases and J lost 2 bases. Per germline, CDR1 MNHEY and CDR2 SVGAGI. The CDR3 length is 15 residues. The CDR3 sequence is CASSYSMTGQETQYF. In nucleotides, the CDR3 is TGTGCCAGCAGTTACTCGATGACAGGGCAAGAGACCCAGTACTTC.

The rearrangement links TRBV7-2 to TRBJ2-1; 8 bases agree with TRBD2. This CDR3 spans 14 amino acids. CDR1 and CDR2 from the germline V gene are SGHTA and FQGNSA. V lost 10 bases and J lost 4; bases outside the gene matches: 9. CDR3 sequence reads: CATRGSGVYNEQFF. The CDR3 bases are TGTGCCACCCGGGGTAGCGGGGTGTACAATGAGCAGTTCTTC.

V gene TRBV5-1 combines with J gene TRBJ2-3; a weak D match, TRBD1 (5 bases). The CDR3 runs to 13 residues. Germline loops: CDR1 SGHRS, CDR2 YFSETQ. Trimming cost V 0 bases and J 11 bases, with 13 bases left between them. The CDR3 nucleotides are TGCGCCAGCAGCTTGGAACCAGGGAACCGGCAGTATTTT. It codes for CASSLEPGNRQYF.

The J gene is TRBJ2-1, the V gene TRBV5-1, with TRBD2 matching 8 bases. J was trimmed by 8 bases and V by 2 bases; bases with no gene match: 9. CDR3 length: 15 residues. CDR1 is SGHRS, CDR2 YFSETQ, per germline. The CDR3: CASSFEGLGSHEQFF. For the CDR3, the DNA is TGCGCCAGCAGCTTTGAGGGACTAGGCTCCCATGAGCAGTTCTTC. Using reference TRBV5-1 and TRBJ2-1 for the parts outside the CDR3, the full variable domain is KAGVTQTPRYLIKTRGQQVTLSCSPISGHRSVSWYQQTPGQGLQFLFEYFSETQRNKGNFPGRFSGRQFSNSRSEMNVSTLELGDSALYLCASSFEGLGSHEQFFGPGTRLTVL.

This clone showed up just a few times. The chain joins TRBV5-1 to TRBJ2-3; no definite D call. Germline V gene data show CDR1 as SGHRS and CDR2 as YFSETQ. V was shortened by 0 bases and J by 3 bases, with 8 bases between the two germline ends. The CDR3 totals 14 residues. The CDR3 DNA reads TGCGCCAGCAGCTTGGTTGGCAGTACAGATACGCAGTATTTT. Its translation is CASSLVGSTDTQYF.

The CDR3 spells CASSPEEPIQGPQETQYF. The CDR3 DNA reads as TGCGCCAGCAGCCCGGAGGAACCGATACAGGGCCCCCAAGAGACCCAGTACTTC. The chain has TRBV5-1 and TRBJ2-5, with a weak D call TRBD1 (6 bases). Germline V gene data show CDR1 as SGHRS and CDR2 as YFSETQ. Trimming removed 4 bases at V and 1 base at J, with 23 bases between. The CDR3 has 18 amino acids.

V is TRBV11-1 and J is TRBJ1-2; D not resolved. Between the trimmed V and J ends, which lost 1 base and 4 bases, there was a span of 10 bases. Germline CDR1 reads SGHAT; CDR2 reads FQDESV (reference sequence). The CDR3 extends over 14 amino acids. CDR3 loop: CASSLDGYGYGYTF. The DNA of the CDR3 is TGTGCCAGCAGCTTAGACGGGTACGGCTATGGCTACACCTTC.

This clone was found a few times. Given a much more abundant clone one base away, this may be a read error. V usage is TRBV5-1 and J usage is TRBJ2-7; 9 bases are a match to TRBD2. From germline, CDR1 is SGHRS and CDR2 YFSETQ. The CDR3 is 15 amino acids. The ends lost 4 bases at V and 6 bases at J; junction bases unmatched: 11. The CDR3 region has the DNA TGCGCCAGCAGCCCGCGCGGGGGGGCCAGGATCGAGCAGTACTTC. Amino acids: CASSPRGGARIEQYF.

This clone is a singleton in its sample. The V and J genes are TRBV7-9 and TRBJ1-1; D not resolved. The CDR3 totals 12 residues. V shed 1 base and J shed 12 bases, with 12 bases lying between them. The germline V gene encodes CDR1 SEHNR and CDR2 FQNEAQ (reference sequence). CDR3 sequence reads: CASSLVTTESFF. The DNA for the CDR3 is TGTGCCAGCAGCTTAGTCACGACTGAGTCTTTCTTT. The variable domain in full, with the rest retrieved from reference TRBV7-9 and TRBJ1-1, is DTGVSQNPRHKITKRGQNVTFRCDPISEHNRLYWYRQTLGQGPEFLTYFQNEAQLEKSRLLSDRFSAERPKGSFSTLEIQRTEQGDSAMYLCASSLVTTESFFGQGTRLTVV.

This chain links TRBV6-5 with TRBJ1-2; TRBD1 matches at 7 bases. J gave up 0 bases and V 6 bases, and 7 bases lay outside the gene matches. This CDR3 spans 15 amino acids. Germline V gene sequence: CDR1 MNHEY, CDR2 SVGAGI. The CDR3 bases are TGTGCCAGCAGCCGCCCCGGACAGGCTAACTATGGCTACACCTTC. Encoded protein: CASSRPGQANYGYTF.

This rearrangement joins TRBV4-3 to TRBJ1-2; maybe TRBD1 (5 bases). The CDR3 is 14 amino acids. CDR1 is LGHNA and CDR2 is YSLEER in the germline V gene. Trimming pared 4 bases from V and 4 bases from J, leaving 13 bases between. The CDR3 protein is CASSRGWGAYGYTF. The CDR3 DNA reads TGCGCCAGCAGCCGGGGATGGGGCGCCTATGGCTACACCTTC.

This clone was counted a single time. This chain connects TRBV19 to TRBJ2-3; maybe TRBD1 (5 bases). The length of the CDR3 is 15 residues. The V and J ends lost 3 bases and 2 bases respectively, with 12 bases between them. Germline loops: CDR1 LNHDA, CDR2 SQIVND (reference sequence). The CDR3 nucleotides read TGTGCCAGTAGTATTGGCGAACAGGTCACAGATACGCAGTATTTT. Translating gives CASSIGEQVTDTQYF.

V gene TRBV7-2 combines with J gene TRBJ2-7, with TRBD2 matching over 7 bases. The CDR3 length is 15 residues. V was pared by 5 bases and J by 2 bases, with 9 bases of the junction left unmatched. Germline V gives CDR1 SGHTA, CDR2 FQGNSA. CDR3 in DNA: TGTGCCAGCAGCCCGGGCCGGGGGGTTACCTACGAGCAGTACTTC. It codes for CASSPGRGVTYEQYF.